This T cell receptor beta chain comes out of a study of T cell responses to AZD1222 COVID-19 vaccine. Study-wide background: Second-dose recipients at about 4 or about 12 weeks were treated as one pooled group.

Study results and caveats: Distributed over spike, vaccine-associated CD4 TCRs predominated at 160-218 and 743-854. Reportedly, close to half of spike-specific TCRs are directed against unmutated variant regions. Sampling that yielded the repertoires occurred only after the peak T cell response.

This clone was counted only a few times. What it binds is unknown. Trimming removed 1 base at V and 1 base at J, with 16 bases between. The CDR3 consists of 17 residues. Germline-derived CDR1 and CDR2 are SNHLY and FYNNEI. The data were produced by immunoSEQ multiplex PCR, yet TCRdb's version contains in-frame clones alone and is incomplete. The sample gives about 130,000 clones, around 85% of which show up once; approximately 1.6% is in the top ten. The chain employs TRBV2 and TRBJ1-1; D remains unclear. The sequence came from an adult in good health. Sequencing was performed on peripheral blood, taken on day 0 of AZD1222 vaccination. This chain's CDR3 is CASSEVPSFSGNTEAFF. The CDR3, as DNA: TGTGCCAGCAGTGAAGTCCCTTCCTTCTCGGGGAACACTGAAGCTTTCTTT.